Listed here are 7 T cell receptor beta chains from one sample, sequenced in a study of immune heterogeneity within non-small cell lung tumors. With 32 V and 13 J primers, multiplex PCR amplified the TCR beta CDR3. TCRdb independently ran MiXCR on the multiplex PCR reads; one entry per CDR3 protein. The sample lists about 9,600 distinct CDR3 sequences, more than 20% occurring once. Template came from bulk tumor genomic DNA, at about 650 ng per sample. Biopsies, several per primary tumor and spaced far apart, were collected during surgery. The cohort was untreated, with newly diagnosed non-small cell lung cancer undergoing curative surgery. What was sequenced was lung tumor tissue. These receptor sequences come from a woman aged 50 to 65 with non-small cell lung cancer.

This clonotype was observed at least ten times. This sequence joins TRBV27 and TRBJ2-2, with TRBD2 identical over 10 bases. The CDR3 extends over 19 amino acids. Looked up from germline, CDR1 is MNHEY and CDR2 is SMNVEV (reference sequence). With 6 bases clipped from V and 0 bases from J, the junction kept 13 bases outside the gene matches. The CDR3 sequence: CASSHLRSGRAANTGELFF. The DNA of the CDR3 is TGTGCCAGCAGCCACCTCCGGAGCGGGAGGGCCGCGAACACCGGGGAGCTGTTTTTT.

This clonotype was seen at least ten times. This chain links TRBV6-1 with TRBJ2-7; D is possibly TRBD1 (5 bases). Germline V lookup: CDR1 MNHNS, CDR2 SASEGT. The CDR3 sequence is 13 residues long. V dropped 6 bases and J dropped 3 bases, with 12 bases sitting between them. The CDR3 DNA reads as TGTGCCAGCAGGCTAGGGGTGGGCTACGAGCAGTACTTC. This codes for CASRLGVGYEQYF.

The chain is built from TRBV6-2 or TRBV6-3 and TRBJ2-7; the D gene is possibly TRBD1 (6 bases). The CDR3 sequence is 18 residues long. Germline CDR1 MNHEY, CDR2 SVGEGT. V was clipped by 7 bases and J by 2 bases, with 27 bases between them. The DNA for the CDR3 is TGTGCCAGCATAGTCCGGGACACATGGACGAGCAATACCTACGAGCAGTACTTC. Its translation: CASIVRDTWTSNTYEQYF.

The chain couples TRBV29-1 to TRBJ2-7, with a weak D call TRBD1 (5 bases). Germline V gives CDR1 SQVTM, CDR2 ANQGSEA. The CDR3 consists of 14 residues. Trimming removed 3 bases at V and 2 bases at J, with 14 bases between. The DNA for the CDR3 is TGCAGCGTTGAGATTAGGGGATCCGCCTACGAGCAGTACTTC. Residues: CSVEIRGSAYEQYF.

CDR3 coding DNA: TGTGCCAGCAGCCCTTCAGTAGGGGGCGATCAGCCCCAGCATTTT. This translates into CASSPSVGGDQPQHF. V usage is TRBV27 and J usage is TRBJ1-5; 7 bases fit TRBD1. CDR1 MNHEY and CDR2 SMNVEV come from the germline V gene (reference sequence). Germline trimming cut 6 bases from V and 5 bases from J; bases unmatched to any gene: 10. This CDR3 has 15 residues.

The V gene is TRBV24-1, the J gene TRBJ2-3; 8 bases align to TRBD2. This CDR3 comprises 14 residues. Germline CDR1 reads KGHDR; CDR2 reads SFDVKD. V shed 4 bases, J shed 5 bases, and the junction held 4 bases outside the gene matches. This CDR3 is CATSEAGRGDTQYF. The CDR3 nucleotides read TGTGCCACCAGTGAGGCCGGGAGGGGAGATACGCAGTATTTT.

This clonotype was seen only a few times. Given a much more abundant clone one base away, this may be a read error. The rearrangement links TRBV27 to TRBJ1-2; the match to TRBD1 covers 7 bases. From germline, CDR1 is MNHEY and CDR2 SMNVEV (reference sequence). CDR3 size: 13 residues. The chain's CDR3 is CASSSLGGGQMMF. CDR3 nucleotides: TGTGCCAGCAGTTCCCTTGGGGGGGGACAGATGATGTTC.